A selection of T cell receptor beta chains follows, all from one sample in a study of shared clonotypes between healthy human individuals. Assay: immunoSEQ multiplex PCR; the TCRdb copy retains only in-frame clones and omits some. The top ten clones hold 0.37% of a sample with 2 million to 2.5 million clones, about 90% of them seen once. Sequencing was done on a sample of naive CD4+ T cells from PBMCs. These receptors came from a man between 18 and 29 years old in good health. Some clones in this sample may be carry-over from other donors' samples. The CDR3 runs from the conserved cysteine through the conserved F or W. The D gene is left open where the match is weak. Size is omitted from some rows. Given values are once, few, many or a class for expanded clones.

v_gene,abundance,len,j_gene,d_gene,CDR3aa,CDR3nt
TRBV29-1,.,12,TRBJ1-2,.,CSAERVSGGYTF,TGCAGCGCCGAGAGGGTCTCGGGTGGCTACACCTTC
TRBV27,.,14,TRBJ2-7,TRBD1,CASSWGTGAYEQYF,TGTGCCAGCAGTTGGGGGACAGGGGCCTACGAGCAGTACTTC
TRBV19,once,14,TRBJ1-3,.,CASRDSALGNTIYF,TGTGCCAGTAGAGACAGTGCTCTCGGAAACACCATATATTTT
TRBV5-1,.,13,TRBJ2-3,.,CASSAESTDTQYF,TGCGCCAGCAGCGCCGAGAGCACAGATACGCAGTATTTT
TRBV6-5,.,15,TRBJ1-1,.,CASSYIQGGNTEAFF,TGTGCCAGCAGTTACATACAGGGTGGAAACACTGAAGCTTTCTTT
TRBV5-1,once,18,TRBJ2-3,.,CASSLGVDSSRGTDTQYF,TGCGCCAGCAGCTTGGGGGTAGATAGCAGTCGCGGTACAGATACGCAGTATTTT
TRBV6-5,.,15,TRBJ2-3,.,CASSYLGSPQDTQYF,TGTGCCAGCAGTTACCTGGGGTCACCGCAAGATACGCAGTATTTT
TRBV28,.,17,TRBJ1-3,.,CASTTIQGSISGNTIYF,TGTGCCAGCACCACCATCCAGGGGTCAATCTCTGGAAACACCATATATTTT
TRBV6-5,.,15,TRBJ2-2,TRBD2,CASIRGGLNTGELFF,TGTGCCAGCATCCGGGGGGGGCTGAACACCGGGGAGCTGTTTTTT
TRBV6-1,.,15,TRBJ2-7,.,CASRPRGYASYEQYF,TGTGCCAGCAGGCCCCGGGGGTACGCCTCCTACGAGCAGTACTTC
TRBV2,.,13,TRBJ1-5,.,CASSWDLTQPQHF,TGTGCCAGCAGTTGGGACCTTACTCAGCCCCAGCATTTT
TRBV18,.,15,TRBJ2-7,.,CASSPTGQIWYEQYF,TGTGCCAGCTCACCGACCGGGCAGATATGGTACGAGCAGTACTTC
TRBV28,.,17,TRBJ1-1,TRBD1,CASSPGTGTSMNTEAFF,TGTGCCAGCAGTCCCGGGACAGGGACCTCGATGAACACTGAAGCTTTCTTT
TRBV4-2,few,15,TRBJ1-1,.,CASSQRARVGTEAFF,TGTGCCAGCAGCCAGAGGGCCAGGGTCGGGACTGAAGCTTTCTTT
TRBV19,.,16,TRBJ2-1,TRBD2,CASSTISGSSYNEQFF,TGTGCCAGTAGTACCATTAGCGGGAGTTCCTACAATGAGCAGTTCTTC
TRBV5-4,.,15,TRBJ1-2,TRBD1,CASSAAGTGVYGYTF,TGTGCCAGCAGCGCAGCCGGGACAGGGGTCTATGGCTACACCTTC
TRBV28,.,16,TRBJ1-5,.,CASSPQDRPNNQPQHF,TGTGCCAGCAGTCCCCAGGACAGACCAAACAATCAGCCCCAGCATTTT
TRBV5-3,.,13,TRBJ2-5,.,CARSPAERTTQYF,TGTGCCAGAAGCCCCGCAGAACGGACGACCCAGTACTTC
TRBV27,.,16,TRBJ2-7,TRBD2,CASSPGLAGGAYEQYF,TGTGCCAGCAGTCCGGGACTAGCGGGAGGCGCCTACGAGCAGTACTTC
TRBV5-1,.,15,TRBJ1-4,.,CASSDIQGPNEKLFF,TGCGCCAGCAGCGACATACAGGGTCCTAATGAAAAACTGTTTTTT
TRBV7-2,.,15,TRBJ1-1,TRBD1,CASSFSGQGGTEAFF,TGTGCCAGCAGCTTTAGTGGACAGGGAGGGACTGAAGCTTTCTTT
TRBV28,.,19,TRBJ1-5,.,CASRPSGPTRWMGNQPQHF,TGTGCCAGCAGACCATCGGGACCGACCCGATGGATGGGCAATCAGCCCCAGCATTTT